This T cell receptor (beta chain) is drawn from a study of blood T cell repertoires in COVID-19. Study overall: Acute and convalescent COVID-19 specimens originated in the United States, Italy and Spain.

Germline CDR1 SGHTA, CDR2 FQGNSA. The CDR3 covers 15 residues. Trimming took 3 bases from V and 0 from J, leaving 11 bases between them. Recruits, aged roughly 18 to 95 years, lived in 24 US areas. Cohorts were based on clinical histories the participants reported. Sequenced by immunoSEQ multiplex PCR; TCRdb stores in-frame clones only, minus some. The table has around 340,000 clones, 86% seen once; the top ten hold roughly 4.2%. The chain combines TRBV7-2 with TRBJ1-2; TRBD1 might be the D (6 bases). The source is a woman in her thirties or forties with acute COVID-19. Sample: PBMCs or T cells enriched from blood (not recorded which). CDR3 sequence: CASSLLAGANYGYTF. The CDR3 DNA sequence: TGTGCCAGCAGCTTGCTGGCAGGGGCTAACTATGGCTACACCTTC.